The clone carrying this T cell receptor (beta chain) has only a few counts. In the same sample, other DNA sequences code for this CDR3. The data are from a study of radiotherapy plus CTLA-4 blockade in lung cancer. Libraries were prepared by immunoSEQ multiplex PCR; TCRdb keeps only in-frame clonotypes and omits some of them. The sample lists more than 90,000 clones, just over 85% occurring once. This TCR was recovered from a human donor with non-small cell lung cancer that progressed on radiotherapy plus ipilimumab. Sequenced here: peripheral blood, sampled from a patient treated with radiotherapy plus ipilimumab.

CDR3 sequence (DNA): TGTGCCAGCAGCTCTACTAGCGGAGGGCAGTACTTC. This codes for CASSSTSGGQYF. V usage is TRBV7-2 and J usage is TRBJ2-7; TRBD2 agrees at 8 bases. Per germline, CDR1 SGHTA and CDR2 FQGNSA. Trimming took 4 bases from V and 9 from J; bases not matched to a gene: 5. The CDR3 has 12 amino acids.